This T cell receptor (beta chain) was profiled in a study of identical twins. Notes on the study in general: Cross-sectional statistical analysis was relied on for the conclusions, without the same donors being followed. Within beta out-of-frame sequences, the excess sharing observed between twins was weaker.

Germline CDR1 and CDR2: DFQATT and SNEGSKA (reference sequence). Between the trimmed V and J ends, which lost 0 bases and 5 bases, there was a span of 11 bases. This CDR3 spans 15 amino acids. Template switching supplied a universal primer site; unique molecular identifiers were carried on the cDNA. Using its own MiXCR run on the 5' RACE reads, TCRdb lists one record per CDR3 protein. In the table there are 200,000 to 250,000 distinct CDR3 sequences, 10% to 15% of which are singletons. This clonotype has just a few counts. Its antigen is unidentified. These data were also reused for a study on yellow fever vaccine responses in identical twins.

The sequence was collected from a woman in her late teens or twenties in good health. The rearrangement uses TRBV20-1 and TRBJ1-6, with a weak D call TRBD1 (5 bases). The material sequenced was memory (CD45RO+) T cells sorted from blood. The CDR3 reads CSARDRARNNSPLHF. As DNA, the CDR3 is TGCAGTGCTAGAGACAGGGCGCGAAATAATTCACCCCTCCACTTT.